The 17 T cell receptor beta chains reported below all come from one sample, sequenced in a study of T-cell reconstitution after alpha-beta-depleted transplantation in children. Unique molecular identifiers were incorporated into the prepared TCRbeta library. Each CDR3 protein gets one entry after TCRdb re-called the PCR reads with MiXCR. The data hold about 340,000 distinct CDR3 sequences, with about 16% observed a single time. This specimen consisted of PBMCs, mostly from graft donor cells, obtained 360 days after TCRalphabeta/CD19-depleted stem cell transplant. These receptors all come from a male patient aged 2-10 years who had a stem cell transplant for acute lymphoblastic leukemia, so the T cells may come from the graft donor.

The table lists this clonotype with many counts. V is TRBV5-1 and J is TRBJ2-7, with 10 bases that match TRBD1. Trimming at V came to 1 base and at J to 2 bases, leaving 3 bases not matched to a gene. CDR1 is SGHRS, CDR2 YFSETQ, per germline. There are 15 residues in the CDR3. The CDR3: CASSLYGTGAYEQYF. The CDR3 region has the DNA TGCGCCAGCAGCTTGTACGGGACAGGGGCCTACGAGCAGTACTTC.

The chain carries TRBV5-1 and TRBJ2-3, with D unresolved. V was pared by 0 bases and J by 3 bases, with 11 bases between. This CDR3 has 15 amino acids. Per the germline V gene, CDR1 is SGHRS and CDR2 is YFSETQ. The CDR3 is CASSLGSAQTDTQYF. CDR3 nucleotide sequence: TGCGCCAGCAGCTTGGGCTCAGCTCAGACAGATACGCAGTATTTT.

The chain recombines TRBV10-3 with TRBJ1-2; TRBD1 matches at 7 bases. Germline trimming cut 0 bases from V and 4 bases from J; bases unmatched to any gene: 5. The germline CDR1 and CDR2 sequences are ENHRY and SYGVKD. The CDR3 is 15 residues long. The CDR3 spells CAISESGGVGYGYTF. CDR3 in DNA: TGTGCCATCAGTGAGTCAGGGGGCGTAGGCTATGGCTACACCTTC.

This chain connects TRBV29-1 to TRBJ2-5; D is unclear. CDR1 and CDR2 from the germline V gene are SQVTM and ANQGSEA. The CDR3 is 12 residues long. The V end lost 3 bases, the J end lost 1 base, and 6 bases lay between the germline ends. DNA for the CDR3: TGCAGCGTTGACTCTGGCCAAGAGACCCAGTACTTC. Translating gives CSVDSGQETQYF.

The genes are TRBV5-1 and TRBJ1-1; D remains unclear. Germline-derived CDR1 and CDR2 are SGHRS and YFSETQ. The CDR3 length is 16 residues. Trimming removed 0 bases from V and 0 bases from J, with 12 bases in between. The CDR3 here is CASSLELGSMNTEAFF. The CDR3 DNA sequence: TGCGCCAGCAGCTTGGAACTGGGGAGCATGAACACTGAAGCTTTCTTT.

This rearrangement joins TRBV12-3 or TRBV12-4 to TRBJ2-5; TRBD2 agrees at 10 bases. Germline trimming cut 3 bases from V and 7 bases from J; bases unmatched to any gene: 8. The CDR3 runs 15 residues. CDR3 amino acids: CASSFGLAGEGTQYF. CDR3 nucleotide sequence: TGTGCCAGCAGTTTCGGTCTAGCGGGAGAAGGGACCCAGTACTTC.

In its sample, this clonotype was seen a few times. The chain links TRBV10-3 to TRBJ1-6; TRBD1 aligns across 8 bases. This CDR3 spans 14 amino acids. With 1 base clipped from V and 10 bases from J, the junction kept 3 bases outside the gene matches. Germline assignment: CDR1 ENHRY and CDR2 SYGVKD. CDR3 in amino acids: CAISEWQGASPLHF. CDR3 coding DNA: TGTGCCATCAGTGAGTGGCAGGGGGCCTCACCCCTCCACTTT.

The genes are TRBV3-1 and TRBJ2-7; D is uncertain. The CDR3 is made up of 12 amino acids. Per the germline V gene, CDR1 is LGHDT and CDR2 is YNNKEL (reference sequence). Trimming removed 2 bases at V and 12 bases at J, with 14 bases between. In DNA, the CDR3 is TGTGCCAGCAGCCAAACCCCCAGACTGCTGTACTTC. It is translated as CASSQTPRLLYF.

This clonotype was seen at least ten times. This chain uses TRBV15 with TRBJ1-1; the D is unclear. CDR1 and CDR2 (germline): LNHNV, YYDKDF (reference sequence). With 0 bases removed from V and 0 bases from J, the gap between germline ends came to 11 bases. The CDR3 spans 16 residues. CDR3 in amino acids: CATSRDLEHLNTEAFF. The CDR3 nucleotides are TGTGCCACCAGCAGAGATTTGGAGCACCTGAACACTGAAGCTTTCTTT.

This clonotype was seen many times. J is TRBJ2-3 and V is TRBV29-1, with 10 nucleotides matching TRBD2. Germline CDR1 SQVTM, CDR2 ANQGSEA. CDR3 length equals 13 residues. V was pared by 5 bases and J by 3 bases, with 2 bases of the junction left unmatched. For the CDR3, the DNA is TGCAGCGTTAGCGGGAGGGCAACAGATACGCAGTATTTT. Its protein product is CSVSGRATDTQYF.

CDR3 in amino acids: CASSRDRGRGYTEAFF. The CDR3 DNA is TGCGCCAGCAGCAGGGACAGGGGGAGGGGGTACACTGAAGCTTTCTTT. The chain recombines TRBV5-1 with TRBJ1-1; TRBD1 matches at 11 bases. CDR1 is SGHRS and CDR2 is YFSETQ in the germline V gene. The CDR3 loop spans 16 amino acids. V lost 4 bases to trimming and J lost 3 bases; unmatched junction nucleotides: 8.

V usage is TRBV7-2 and J usage is TRBJ2-7; 7 bases align to TRBD1. Per the germline V gene, CDR1 is SGHTA and CDR2 is FQGNSA. V gave up 2 bases and J gave up 4 bases; unmatched junction bases: 8. The CDR3 loop spans 15 amino acids. CDR3 residues: CASSLRGTDLYEQYF. CDR3 in DNA: TGTGCCAGCAGCTTACGAGGGACAGACCTTTACGAGCAGTACTTC.

V gene TRBV28 combines with J gene TRBJ2-7; TRBD2 matches at 10 bases. The CDR3 has 18 amino acids. Trimming removed 3 bases from V and 2 bases from J; junction bases left unmatched: 13. CDR1 MDHEN and CDR2 SYDVKM come from the germline V gene. The CDR3 here is CASSFEAGGPHSPYEQYF. The CDR3 bases are TGTGCCAGCAGTTTTGAAGCGGGAGGGCCTCACAGTCCCTACGAGCAGTACTTC.

This clonotype turned up a few times. The chain carries TRBV5-1 and TRBJ2-2; D perhaps matches TRBD2 (6 bases). The CDR3 runs 15 residues. V was cut by 2 bases and J by 1 base, with 9 bases left in between. CDR1 and CDR2 (germline): SGHRS, YFSETQ. This chain's CDR3 is CASSFSGLNTGELFF. The CDR3 DNA follows: TGCGCCAGCAGCTTCTCGGGACTGAACACCGGGGAGCTGTTTTTT.

The V and J genes are TRBV5-1 and TRBJ2-2, with 11 bases matching TRBD2. CDR3 length equals 18 residues. Germline V gene sequence: CDR1 SGHRS, CDR2 YFSETQ. With V trimmed by 3 bases and J by 0 bases, 7 bases remained unmatched. The CDR3 region has the DNA TGCGCCAGCAGCTCCCCCGGGACTAGCGGTACGAACACCGGGGAGCTGTTTTTT. Protein product: CASSSPGTSGTNTGELFF.

The chain employs TRBV7-9 and TRBJ1-4; the D is unclear. The germline gives CDR1 SEHNR, CDR2 FQNEAQ (reference sequence). This CDR3 is 14 amino acids long. V lost 3 bases, J lost 8 bases, and 13 bases lay in between. The CDR3 protein is CASSFPWEEEKLFF. Here the CDR3 DNA reads TGTGCCAGCAGCTTCCCCTGGGAGGAAGAAAAACTGTTTTTT.

This clonotype occurred a few times. The rearrangement links TRBV5-5 to TRBJ2-5, with D unclear. The CDR3 is 14 residues long. The germline V and J ends were trimmed by 0 bases and 2 bases, with 8 bases remaining between them. CDR1 and CDR2 (germline): SGHKS, YYEKEE (reference sequence). The CDR3 nucleotides read TGTGCCAGCAGCTTGGGATACCTTCAAGAGACCCAGTACTTC. This translates into CASSLGYLQETQYF.